The entry that follows covers one T cell receptor (beta chain) sequence. The antigen is undetermined. CDR3 length: 16 amino acids. The germline V gene encodes CDR1 MNHNS and CDR2 SASEGT. Trimming cost V 6 bases and J 0 bases, with 16 bases left between them. A TCRbeta library incorporating unique molecular identifiers was prepared. TCRdb processed the PCR reads anew with MiXCR; each CDR3 protein has one entry. The profile covers approximately 490,000 distinct CDR3 sequences, with roughly a tenth appearing a single time and roughly 2.1% taken by the ten largest. The data belong to a study of T-cell reconstitution after alpha-beta-depleted transplantation in children. General observations from the study: It was reported that alpha-beta T cells came from several hundred expanded graft clones (about two months after transplant). Some patients showed high day-60 TCRbeta diversity, which derived from surviving recipient T cells and thymic progenitors. Hyperexpanded clones declined; after one year, newly produced T cells mostly supplied diversity.

Sequenced material: PBMCs, taken before TCRalphabeta/CD19-depleted stem cell transplant. The TCR originated in a child between 2 and 9 years old with inherited bone marrow failure, due to receive a stem cell transplant. V usage is TRBV6-1 and J usage is TRBJ2-3, with a weak D call TRBD2 (5 bases). The CDR3 is CASSPSLGPSTDTQYF. The CDR3 coding sequence is TGTGCCAGCAGCCCCTCACTAGGTCCTAGCACAGATACGCAGTATTTT.